The sequence of this T cell receptor (beta chain) was determined in a study of CD4+ T cells in melanoma. TCRdb's copy holds only in-frame clones and misses some; the assay was immunoSEQ multiplex PCR. The sample shows about 55,000 clones, nearly 70% of them seen only once. Points on this clone: The target antigen is unknown. One end of the junction fails to match germline, which may point to a read error.

Study conclusions and caveats: Neoantigen-specific CD4+ T cells in melanoma reportedly had diverse differentiation states.

The sample consisted of tumor tissue. The sequence was obtained from a human donor with melanoma.

This CDR3 is CASGVGRAGNTEAFF. The CDR3 coding sequence is TGTGCCAGCGGCGTAGGTAGGGCGGGGAACACTGAAGCTTTCTTT. The chain joins TRBV9 to TRBJ1-1; D ambiguous. CDR1 is SGDLS, CDR2 YYNGEE, per germline. The CDR3 sequence is 15 residues long.